This passage covers 27 T cell receptor beta chains from one sample sequenced in a study of CD8+CD57+ T cells in acquired aplastic anemia. Sequencing was done on patients that had shown CD8+CD57+ cell expansion by flow cytometry. Genomic DNA provided the template from which TCR beta VDJ and CDR3 profiles were obtained. TCRdb redid the calling of the reads with MiXCR, one entry per CDR3 protein. The sample yields 200,000 to 250,000 distinct CDR3 sequences, about half seen once. The sample was sorted CD4+, CD8+, or CD8+CD57+ T cells (not recorded which) from PBMCs. All receptors derive from a human donor with aplastic anemia.

The sample holds one count of this clonotype. One junction end disagrees with the germline gene, perhaps due to a read error. The rearrangement uses TRBV5-5 and TRBJ2-7; 7 nucleotides agree with TRBD2. CDR1 SGHKS and CDR2 YYEKEE come from the germline V gene (reference sequence). There are 14 residues in the CDR3. The CDR3 protein is CASSLKAGNYEQYF. In DNA form, the CDR3 reads TGCGCCAGCAGCTTGAAAGCGGGGAACTACGAGCAGTACTTC.

Many counts were recorded for this clonotype. V is TRBV5-4 and J is TRBJ1-6; D is uncertain. Germline V gives CDR1 SGHNT, CDR2 YYREEE (reference sequence). This CDR3 has 15 residues. With 0 bases removed from V and 7 bases from J, the gap between germline ends came to 11 bases. CDR3 coding DNA: TGTGCCAGCAGCTTGGGCCCGGCCGAGAATTCACCCCTCCACTTT. Translating gives CASSLGPAENSPLHF.

This clonotype was detected ten times or more. This chain joins TRBV2 and TRBJ1-2, with TRBD1 as a possible D gene (5 bases). With 8 bases removed from V and 8 bases from J, the gap between germline ends came to 18 bases. Germline loops: CDR1 SNHLY, CDR2 FYNNEI. CDR3 length equals 13 residues. CDR3 DNA sequence: TGTGCCAGCCGGGGGTCCTCCTCTCGGGGCTACACCTTC. Protein sequence: CASRGSSSRGYTF.

V and J are TRBV24-1 and TRBJ2-7; possibly TRBD2 for D (5 bases). Trimming left V 1 base short and J 0 bases short, with 9 bases between. The CDR3 is made up of 15 amino acids. In germline, CDR1 is KGHDR, CDR2 SFDVKD. CDR3 sequence reads: CATSDFLGSSYEQYF. Written as DNA, the CDR3 is TGTGCCACCAGTGATTTTTTAGGGAGCTCCTACGAGCAGTACTTC.

The CDR3 loop reads CASSDVRTGAGYTF. Here the CDR3 DNA reads TGTGCCAGCAGTGACGTTCGGACAGGGGCTGGCTACACCTTC. V gene TRBV25-1 combines with J gene TRBJ1-2; TRBD1 matches at 9 bases. The CDR3 has 14 amino acids. The V gene's germline CDR1 is MGHDK and CDR2 SYGVNS. The junction had 6 bases not matched to a gene; V was cut back by 3 bases and J by 7 bases.

This clonotype occurred once. V usage is TRBV7-6 and J usage is TRBJ2-5; 11 bases agree with TRBD2. With 6 bases clipped from V and 5 bases from J, the junction kept 8 bases outside the gene matches. The CDR3 runs 15 residues. The germline V gene encodes CDR1 SGHVS and CDR2 FNYEAQ. The CDR3 here is CASSPSGGSVETQYF. Here the CDR3 DNA reads TGTGCCAGCAGTCCTAGCGGGGGGTCGGTGGAGACCCAGTACTTC.

This clonotype has only a few counts. The chain employs TRBV6-1 and TRBJ2-7; 9 bases are a match to TRBD1. The CDR3 spans 15 residues. The V and J ends lost 6 bases and 2 bases, in that order; junction bases with no gene match: 8. In germline, CDR1 is MNHNS, CDR2 SASEGT. The CDR3 loop is CASSQSGTGTYEQYF. In DNA form, the CDR3 reads TGTGCCAGCAGCCAATCCGGGACAGGGACCTACGAGCAGTACTTC.

This clonotype was recorded many times. This chain connects TRBV12-3 or TRBV12-4 to TRBJ1-2; no firm D call. The CDR3 has 12 residues. V dropped 3 bases and J dropped 5 bases, with 7 bases sitting between them. CDR3 DNA: TGTGCCAGCAGTTTTCGTATTTATGGCTACACCTTC. This translates into CASSFRIYGYTF.

With regard to this clonotype: This may arise from a read error, as a much more abundant clone is one base away. This chain links TRBV5-8 with TRBJ1-5; 8 bases map to TRBD1. There are 14 residues in the CDR3. V dropped 6 bases and J dropped 1; count of bases not matched to a gene: 3. The germline CDR1 and CDR2 sequences are SGHTS and YDEGEE. CDR3 bases: TGTGCCAGCAACCAGGGGGCGAGCAATCAGCCCCAGCATTTT. Its protein product is CASNQGASNQPQHF.

J is TRBJ2-3 and V is TRBV10-3; the D gene is possibly TRBD1 (5 bases). Germline V gives CDR1 ENHRY, CDR2 SYGVKD. V dropped 6 bases and J dropped 2 bases, with 12 bases sitting between them. The CDR3 contains 14 residues. Here the CDR3 DNA reads TGTGCCATCAGGCAGGACAAGCACACAGATACGCAGTATTTT. This sequence encodes CAIRQDKHTDTQYF.

This chain uses TRBV20-1 with TRBJ1-6, with 7 nucleotides matching TRBD1. Looked up from germline, CDR1 is DFQATT and CDR2 is SNEGSKA (reference sequence). The ends lost 5 bases at V and 7 bases at J; junction bases unmatched: 8. The CDR3 length is 14 residues. This chain's CDR3 is CSAATGAGNSPLHF. As DNA, the CDR3 is TGCAGTGCTGCAACAGGGGCGGGAAATTCACCCCTCCACTTT.

The gene calls are TRBV25-1 and TRBJ1-6; D may be TRBD1 (6 bases). With 3 bases removed from V and 11 bases from J, the gap between germline ends came to 14 bases. Per germline, CDR1 MGHDK and CDR2 SYGVNS. The CDR3 has 14 amino acids. CDR3 sequence: CASSEVRDTPPLHF. CDR3 nucleotide sequence: TGTGCCAGCAGTGAGGTCCGGGACACACCACCCCTCCACTTT.

This sequence joins TRBV10-3 and TRBJ1-6; possible D gene TRBD1, 5 bases. This CDR3 is built from 13 residues. Germline CDR1 ENHRY, CDR2 SYGVKD. V lost 6 bases, J lost 7 bases, and 10 bases lay in between. The CDR3 bases are TGTGCCATCAGGGGGAGGGGAAATTCACCCCTCCACTTT. Translated: CAIRGRGNSPLHF.

This clonotype showed up many times. CDR3 region: CSAPRTGSNIQYF. The CDR3, as DNA: TGCAGTGCCCCCCGGACAGGTTCAAACATTCAGTACTTC. V is TRBV20-1 and J is TRBJ2-4; 7 bases are a match to TRBD1. The CDR3 has 13 residues. In germline, CDR1 is DFQATT, CDR2 SNEGSKA (reference sequence). V lost 6 bases and J lost 6; bases outside the gene matches: 8.

Comment on this clonotype: This may be a read error: a much more frequent sequence differs by one nucleotide. This chain joins TRBV19 and TRBJ2-5, with 10 bases identical to TRBD2. This CDR3 comprises 16 residues. V lost 4 bases to trimming and J lost 7 bases; unmatched junction nucleotides: 12. CDR1 and CDR2 from the germline V gene are LNHDA and SQIVND (reference sequence). The CDR3 spells CASSSKAGGPWGTQYF. DNA for the CDR3: TGTGCCAGTAGTAGTAAAGCGGGGGGGCCTTGGGGGACCCAGTACTTC.

V gene TRBV6-1 combines with J gene TRBJ2-7, with D perhaps matching TRBD2 (6 bases). The CDR3 spans 17 residues. V was shortened by 6 bases and J by 13 bases, with 34 bases between the two germline ends. Germline loops: CDR1 MNHNS, CDR2 SASEGT. CDR3: CASSQLSAGRFNEQFYF. In DNA, the CDR3 is TGTGCCAGCAGCCAACTCTCGGCAGGGAGGTTCAATGAGCAGTTTTACTTC.

As concerns this clonotype: The conserved final phenylalanine or tryptophan is absent from the CDR3, which likely points to a read error. The chain is built from TRBV24-1 and TRBJ2-1; 8 nucleotides align to TRBD1. The CDR3 spans 14 residues. CDR1 and CDR2 from the germline V gene are KGHDR and SFDVKD. The junction had 4 bases not matched to a gene; V was cut back by 10 bases and J by 0 bases. CDR3 amino acids: CATSDRGSYNEQFL. The CDR3 nucleotides read TGTGCCACTTCCGACAGGGGCTCCTACAATGAGCAGTTCCTC.

On this clonotype: Germline and junction disagree at one end, which may indicate a read error. The rearrangement joins TRBV10-2 to TRBJ2-1, with 7 nucleotides matching TRBD1. CDR1 is WSHSY, CDR2 SAAADI, per germline. The CDR3 loop spans 12 amino acids. CDR3 sequence (DNA): TGCGCCAGCAGGTCGGGCAGGGAAGGGGGCAATTTC. This encodes CASRSGREGGNF.

The chain recombines TRBV18 with TRBJ1-1; tentative D call: TRBD1 (5 bases). The germline V and J ends were trimmed by 5 bases and 6 bases, with 16 bases remaining between them. Germline CDR1 reads KGHSH; CDR2 reads LQKENI. CDR3 size: 14 residues. For the CDR3, the DNA is TGTGCCAGCTCAAGAAAGGGACCGGACTCTGAAGCTTTCTTT. Encoded protein: CASSRKGPDSEAFF.

At least ten counts were recorded for this clonotype. The chain combines TRBV15 with TRBJ1-1; D may be TRBD1 (5 bases). Trimming left V 4 bases short and J 2 bases short, with 11 bases between. Per the germline V gene, CDR1 is LNHNV and CDR2 is YYDKDF (reference sequence). CDR3 length equals 14 residues. For the CDR3, the DNA is TGTGCCACCAGCACACAGGAGTTTAACACTGAAGCTTTCTTT. Encoded protein: CATSTQEFNTEAFF. Looking up the rest from reference TRBV15 and TRBJ1-1 gives the full variable domain: DAMVIQNPRYQVTQFGKPVTLSCSQTLNHNVMYWYQQKSSQAPKLLFHYYDKDFNNEADTPDNFQSRRPNTSFCFLDIRSPGLGDTAMYLCATSTQEFNTEAFFGQGTRLTVV.

This clonotype was counted many times. The V gene is TRBV18, the J gene TRBJ2-7; unclear D gene. This CDR3 comprises 13 residues. Looked up from germline, CDR1 is KGHSH and CDR2 is LQKENI. V shed 3 bases and J shed 3 bases, with 9 bases lying between them. CDR3 sequence: CASSPRQDYEQYF. CDR3 DNA sequence: TGTGCCAGCTCACCGCGGCAGGACTACGAGCAGTACTTC.

The CDR3 DNA sequence: TGTGCCACCAGCAGAGACCTAGCGGGGATGGAGACCCAGTACTTC. Protein sequence: CATSRDLAGMETQYF. The rearrangement uses TRBV15 and TRBJ2-5; 9 bases match TRBD2. J gave up 5 bases and V 0 bases, and 4 bases lay outside the gene matches. The CDR3 is 15 residues long. The germline CDR1 and CDR2 sequences are LNHNV and YYDKDF (reference sequence). The whole variable domain, filled in from reference TRBV15 and TRBJ2-5, reads DAMVIQNPRYQVTQFGKPVTLSCSQTLNHNVMYWYQQKSSQAPKLLFHYYDKDFNNEADTPDNFQSRRPNTSFCFLDIRSPGLGDTAMYLCATSRDLAGMETQYFGPGTRLLVL.

In its sample, this clonotype was seen many times. The CDR3 protein is CASSLRQGESGANVLTF. In DNA, the CDR3 is TGTGCCAGCAGCTTGCGACAGGGGGAGTCTGGGGCCAACGTCCTGACTTTC. The chain joins TRBV9 to TRBJ2-6; TRBD1 matches 9 bases. Germline CDR1 is SGDLS and CDR2 is YYNGEE. CDR3 length equals 17 residues. V was pared by 4 bases and J by 1 base, with 6 bases of the junction left unmatched.

This chain's CDR3 is CASSLGTSTEAFF. The DNA of the CDR3 is TGTGCCAGCAGCTTGGGCACCAGCACTGAAGCTTTCTTT. The V and J genes are TRBV5-6 and TRBJ1-1; no clear D. Trimming stripped 0 bases from V and 4 bases from J, with 7 bases between. Germline-derived CDR1 and CDR2 are SGHDT and YYEEEE. CDR3 length equals 13 residues.

This clonotype was observed many times. V gene TRBV19 combines with J gene TRBJ1-4; D remains unclear. There are 12 residues in the CDR3. The ends were cut back, 7 bases at V and 8 bases at J, with 11 bases in the middle. Looked up from germline, CDR1 is LNHDA and CDR2 is SQIVND (reference sequence). CDR3 residues: CASNKGWEKLFF. The DNA of the CDR3 is TGTGCCAGTAACAAGGGTTGGGAAAAACTGTTTTTT. The full variable domain, completed using reference TRBV19 and TRBJ1-4, is DGGITQSPKYLFRKEGQNVTLSCEQNLNHDAMYWYRQDPGQGLRLIYYSQIVNDFQKGDIAEGYSVSREKKESFPLTVTSAQKNPTAFYLCASNKGWEKLFFGSGTQLSVL.

The rearrangement links TRBV27 to TRBJ1-4; D remains ambiguous. CDR3 length: 14 residues. Germline-derived CDR1 and CDR2 are MNHEY and SMNVEV (reference sequence). V dropped 3 bases and J dropped 3 bases, with 8 bases sitting between them. CDR3 sequence reads: CASSFGAANEKLFF. The CDR3 nucleotides are TGTGCCAGCAGTTTCGGCGCAGCTAATGAAAAACTGTTTTTT. The entire variable domain, with the rest obtained from reference TRBV27 and TRBJ1-4, is as follows: EAQVTQNPRYLITVTGKKLTVTCSQNMNHEYMSWYRQDPGLGLRQIYYSMNVEVTDKGDVPEGYKVSRKEKRNFPLILESPSPNQTSLYFCASSFGAANEKLFFGSGTQLSVL.

The sample holds a few counts of this clonotype. The CDR3 loop reads CASSLRGGLQETQYF. The CDR3 bases are TGTGCCAGCAGCCTCAGGGGAGGACTGCAAGAGACCCAGTACTTC. This chain joins TRBV3-1 and TRBJ2-5; D may be TRBD1 or TRBD2 (6 bases each). V lost 4 bases to trimming and J lost 2 bases, with 14 bases between them. The V gene's germline CDR1 is LGHDT and CDR2 YNNKEL (reference sequence). CDR3 length: 15 residues.